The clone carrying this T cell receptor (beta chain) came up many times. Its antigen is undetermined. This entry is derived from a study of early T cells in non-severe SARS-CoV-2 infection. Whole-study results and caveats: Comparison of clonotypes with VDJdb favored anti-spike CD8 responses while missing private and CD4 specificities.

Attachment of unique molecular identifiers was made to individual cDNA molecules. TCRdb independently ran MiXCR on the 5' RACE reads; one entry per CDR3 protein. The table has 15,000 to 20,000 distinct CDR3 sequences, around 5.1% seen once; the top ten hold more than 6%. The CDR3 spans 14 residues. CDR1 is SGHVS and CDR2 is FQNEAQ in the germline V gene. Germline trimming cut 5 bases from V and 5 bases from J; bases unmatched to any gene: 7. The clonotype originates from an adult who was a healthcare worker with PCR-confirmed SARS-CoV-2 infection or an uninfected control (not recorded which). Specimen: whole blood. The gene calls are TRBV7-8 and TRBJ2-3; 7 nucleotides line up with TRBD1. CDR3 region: CASSPRQGIDTQYF. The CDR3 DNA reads TGTGCCAGCAGCCCCAGACAGGGCATAGATACGCAGTATTTT.